Below, 4 T cell receptor beta chains from the same sample are listed, as sequenced in a study of cytomegalovirus exposure and HLA in healthy donors. 60 Vbeta and 13 Jbeta primers were used in PCR. The assay was immunoSEQ multiplex PCR, and TCRdb's table has in-frame clones only and misses some. Here the sample spans 150,000 to 200,000 clones, 78% being singletons. Sequences were obtained from PBMCs. Receptor source: a woman in her 40s in good health and CMV-seropositive.

J is TRBJ2-7 and V is TRBV2, with 7 nucleotides matching TRBD1. Trimming cost V 5 bases and J 2 bases; bases outside gene matches: 9. CDR1 and CDR2 from the germline V gene are SNHLY and FYNNEI. This CDR3 spans 15 amino acids. This CDR3 is CASSKQQGQTYEQYF. Here the CDR3 DNA reads TGTGCCAGCAGTAAACAACAGGGACAGACCTACGAGCAGTACTTC.

The chain is built from TRBV15 and TRBJ2-5, with D possibly TRBD1 on 5 matching bases. The length of the CDR3 is 14 residues. The V gene lost 3 bases and the J gene lost 5 bases, with 13 bases spanning the gap. CDR1 is LNHNV, CDR2 YYDKDF, per germline (reference sequence). DNA of the CDR3: TGTGCCACCAGCAGGGACATACGTCCGGAGACCCAGTACTTC. Its protein product is CATSRDIRPETQYF.

This chain links TRBV14 with TRBJ2-5, with TRBD2 identical over 9 bases. With 1 base clipped from V and 7 bases from J, the junction kept 1 base outside the gene matches. Per the germline V gene, CDR1 is SGHDN and CDR2 is FVKESK. The CDR3 is 13 residues long. This CDR3 reads CASSQARGGTQYF. The CDR3 DNA follows: TGTGCCAGCAGCCAAGCGCGGGGGGGGACCCAGTACTTC.

This clone appeared a few times. This chain connects TRBV7-8 to TRBJ2-7, with TRBD1 matching over 10 bases. This CDR3 spans 13 amino acids. The V gene's germline CDR1 is SGHVS and CDR2 FQNEAQ. The V segment lost 7 bases and the J segment 6 bases; nucleotides outside the gene matches: 6. Written as DNA, the CDR3 is TGTGCCAGCACCCTAGGGACAGGGGTCGAGCAGTACTTC. Translated: CASTLGTGVEQYF.